The next 2 T cell receptor beta chains were all read from a single sample in a study of blood T cell repertoires in COVID-19. TCRdb keeps only in-frame clones here, not all; method: immunoSEQ multiplex PCR. Among some 250,000 clones listed, roughly four fifths were seen once. What was sequenced was peripheral blood. The source is a woman older than 75 with COVID-19, enrolled during active disease.

This chain uses TRBV6-2 or TRBV6-3 with TRBJ2-1, with 12 bases identical to TRBD2. Losses at the gene ends were 5 bases for V and 3 bases for J; bases not matched to a gene: 11. Per the germline V gene, CDR1 is MNHEY and CDR2 is SVGEGT. CDR3 length equals 18 residues. CDR3 region: CASSLMTSGRGVYNEQFF. In DNA, the CDR3 is TGTGCCAGCAGTCTCATGACTAGCGGGAGAGGGGTCTACAATGAGCAGTTCTTC.

The sample holds many counts of this clone. V gene TRBV28 combines with J gene TRBJ2-3, with TRBD2 identical over 7 bases. The CDR3 consists of 15 residues. V was clipped by 5 bases and J by 3 bases; unmatched bases: 8. In germline, CDR1 is MDHEN, CDR2 SYDVKM. The CDR3, as DNA: TGTGCCAGCAGTCCAGGCGGGAGTCGTACAGATACGCAGTATTTT. It specifies CASSPGGSRTDTQYF.